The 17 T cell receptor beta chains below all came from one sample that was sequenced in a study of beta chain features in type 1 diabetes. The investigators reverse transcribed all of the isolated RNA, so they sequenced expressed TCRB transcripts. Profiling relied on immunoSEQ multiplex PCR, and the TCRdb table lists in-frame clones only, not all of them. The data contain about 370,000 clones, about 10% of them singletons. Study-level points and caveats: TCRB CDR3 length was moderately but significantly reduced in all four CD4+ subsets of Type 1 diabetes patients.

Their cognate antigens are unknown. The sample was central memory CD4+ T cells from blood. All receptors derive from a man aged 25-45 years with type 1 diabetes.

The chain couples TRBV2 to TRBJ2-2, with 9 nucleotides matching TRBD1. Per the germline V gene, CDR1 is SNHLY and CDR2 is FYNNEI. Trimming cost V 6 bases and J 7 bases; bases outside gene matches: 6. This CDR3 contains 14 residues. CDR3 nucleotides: TGTGCCAGCAGGGGAGACAGGGGGATCGGGGAGCTGTTTTTT. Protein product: CASRGDRGIGELFF.

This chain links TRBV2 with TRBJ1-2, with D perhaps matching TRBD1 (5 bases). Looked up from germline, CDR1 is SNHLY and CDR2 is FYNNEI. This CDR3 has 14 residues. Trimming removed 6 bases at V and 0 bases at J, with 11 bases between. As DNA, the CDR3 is TGTGCCAGCAGGGCGGACAACGCTAACTATGGCTACACCTTC. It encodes CASRADNANYGYTF. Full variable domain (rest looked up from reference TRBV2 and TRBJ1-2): EPEVTQTPSHQVTQMGQEVILRCVPISNHLYFYWYRQILGQKVEFLVSFYNNEISEKSEIFDDQFSVERPDGSNFTLKIRSTKLEDSAMYFCASRADNANYGYTFGSGTRLTVV.

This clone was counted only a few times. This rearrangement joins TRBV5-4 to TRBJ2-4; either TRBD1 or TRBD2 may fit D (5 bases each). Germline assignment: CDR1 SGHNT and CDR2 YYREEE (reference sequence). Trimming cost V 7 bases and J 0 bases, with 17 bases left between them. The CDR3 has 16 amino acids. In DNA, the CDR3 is TGTGCCAGCGTGACAGCGGTAGACTTAGCCAAAAACATTCAGTACTTC. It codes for CASVTAVDLAKNIQYF.

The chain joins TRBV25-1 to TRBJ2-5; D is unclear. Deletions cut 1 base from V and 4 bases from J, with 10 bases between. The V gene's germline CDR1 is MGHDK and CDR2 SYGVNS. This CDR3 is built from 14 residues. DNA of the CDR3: TGTGCCAGCAGTGAATTAGGCGAGAGAGAGACCCAGTACTTC. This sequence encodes CASSELGERETQYF.

The CDR3: CASSIDRTEAFF. The CDR3 DNA reads as TGTGCCAGCAGCATAGACAGAACTGAAGCTTTCTTT. The chain employs TRBV7-8 and TRBJ1-1; tentatively, D is TRBD1 (5 bases). The CDR3 totals 12 residues. Trimming took off 5 bases at V and 5 bases at J, with 9 bases between the two ends. CDR1 is SGHVS and CDR2 is FQNEAQ in the germline V gene.

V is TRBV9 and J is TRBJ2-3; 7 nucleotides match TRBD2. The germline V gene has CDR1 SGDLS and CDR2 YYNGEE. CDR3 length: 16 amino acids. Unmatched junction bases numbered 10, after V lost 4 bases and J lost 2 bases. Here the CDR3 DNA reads TGTGCCAGCAGCCTTAGGGCTAGCGGATACACAGATACGCAGTATTTT. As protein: CASSLRASGYTDTQYF.

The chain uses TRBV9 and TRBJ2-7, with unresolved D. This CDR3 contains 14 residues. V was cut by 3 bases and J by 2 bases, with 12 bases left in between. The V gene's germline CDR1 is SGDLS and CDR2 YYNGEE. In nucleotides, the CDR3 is TGTGCCAGCAGCGCGACTCGTCCTCCCTACGAGCAGTACTTC. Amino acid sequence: CASSATRPPYEQYF.

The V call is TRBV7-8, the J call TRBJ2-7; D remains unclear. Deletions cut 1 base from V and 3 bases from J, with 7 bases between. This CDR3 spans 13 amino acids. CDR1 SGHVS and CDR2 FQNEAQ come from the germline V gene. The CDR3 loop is CASSLVYFYEQYF. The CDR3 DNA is TGTGCCAGCAGCTTAGTCTATTTCTACGAGCAGTACTTC.

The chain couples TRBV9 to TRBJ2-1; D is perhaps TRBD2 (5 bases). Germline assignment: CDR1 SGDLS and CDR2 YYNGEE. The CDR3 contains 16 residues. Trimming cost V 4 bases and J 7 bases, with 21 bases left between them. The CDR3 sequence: CASSPRVRADENEQFF. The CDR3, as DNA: TGTGCCAGCAGCCCTCGTGTGAGGGCTGATGAAAATGAGCAGTTCTTC.

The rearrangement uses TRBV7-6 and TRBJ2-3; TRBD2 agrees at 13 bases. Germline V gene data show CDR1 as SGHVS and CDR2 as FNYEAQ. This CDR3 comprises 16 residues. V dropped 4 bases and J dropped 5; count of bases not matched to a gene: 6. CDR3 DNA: TGTGCCAGCAGCTCTGGGACTAGCGGGATGGGAGATACGCAGTATTTT. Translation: CASSSGTSGMGDTQYF.

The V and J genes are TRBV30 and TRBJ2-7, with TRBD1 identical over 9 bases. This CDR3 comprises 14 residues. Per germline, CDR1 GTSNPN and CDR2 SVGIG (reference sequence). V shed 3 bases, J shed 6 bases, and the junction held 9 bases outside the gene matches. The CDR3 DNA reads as TGTGCCTGGAGCAGGGACAGGGCCAGTGGCGAGCAGTACTTC. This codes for CAWSRDRASGEQYF.

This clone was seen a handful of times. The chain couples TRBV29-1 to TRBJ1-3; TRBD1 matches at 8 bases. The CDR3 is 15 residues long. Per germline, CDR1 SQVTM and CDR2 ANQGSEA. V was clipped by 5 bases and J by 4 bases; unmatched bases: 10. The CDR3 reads CSVPSRTGNGNTIYF. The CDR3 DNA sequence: TGCAGCGTTCCTTCACGGACAGGGAACGGAAACACCATATATTTT.

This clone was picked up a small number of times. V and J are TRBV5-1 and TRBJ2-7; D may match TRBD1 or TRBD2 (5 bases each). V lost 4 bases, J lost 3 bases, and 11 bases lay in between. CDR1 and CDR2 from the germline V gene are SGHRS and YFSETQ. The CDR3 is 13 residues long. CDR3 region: CASSHGTYYEQYF. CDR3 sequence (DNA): TGCGCCAGCAGCCACGGGACCTACTACGAGCAGTACTTC. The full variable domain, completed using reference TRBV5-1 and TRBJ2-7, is KAGVTQTPRYLIKTRGQQVTLSCSPISGHRSVSWYQQTPGQGLQFLFEYFSETQRNKGNFPGRFSGRQFSNSRSEMNVSTLELGDSALYLCASSHGTYYEQYFGPGTRLTVT.

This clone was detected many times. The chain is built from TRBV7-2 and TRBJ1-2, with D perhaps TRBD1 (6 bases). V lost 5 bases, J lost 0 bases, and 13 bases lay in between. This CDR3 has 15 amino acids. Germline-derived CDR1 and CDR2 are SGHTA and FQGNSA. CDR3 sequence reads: CASSTGPLSNYGYTF. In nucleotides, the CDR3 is TGTGCCAGCAGCACAGGGCCTCTTTCTAACTATGGCTACACCTTC.

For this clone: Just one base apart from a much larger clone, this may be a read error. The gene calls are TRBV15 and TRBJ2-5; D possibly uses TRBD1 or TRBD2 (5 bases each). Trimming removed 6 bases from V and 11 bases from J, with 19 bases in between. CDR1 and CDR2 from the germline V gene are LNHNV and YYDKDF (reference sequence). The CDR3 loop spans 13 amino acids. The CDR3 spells CATRGTNSYKQYF. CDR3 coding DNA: TGTGCCACCAGGGGGACGAACTCCTACAAGCAGTACTTC.

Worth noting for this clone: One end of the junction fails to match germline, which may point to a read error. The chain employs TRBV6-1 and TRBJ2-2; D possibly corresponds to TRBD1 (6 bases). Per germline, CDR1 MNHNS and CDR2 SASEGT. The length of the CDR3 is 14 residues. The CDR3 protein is CATIRGPNTWELFF. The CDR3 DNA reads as TGTGCCACCATCAGGGGCCCGAACACCTGGGAGCTGTTTTTT.

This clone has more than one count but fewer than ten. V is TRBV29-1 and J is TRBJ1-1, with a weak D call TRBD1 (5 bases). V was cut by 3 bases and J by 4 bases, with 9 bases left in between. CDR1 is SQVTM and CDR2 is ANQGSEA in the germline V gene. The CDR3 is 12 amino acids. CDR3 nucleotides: TGCAGCGTTGAGCAGGGTGGCACTGAAGCTTTCTTT. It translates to CSVEQGGTEAFF.